This T cell receptor beta chain originates from a study of T cells in localized non-small cell lung cancer. Findings and limits, study-wide: Paired adjacent lung recovered a median approximately 57 of the top 100 tumor clones. Compared with tumor, uninvolved adjacent lung displayed greater T cell clonality, ranking highest overall. Density of T cells in blood, when higher, went with longer overall survival. Tumor samples were not multi-region, leaving intratumor heterogeneity unexcluded.

Assay: immunoSEQ multiplex PCR; the TCRdb copy retains only in-frame clones and omits some. The sample includes tens of thousands of clones, 75% to 90% of them seen just once. Details on this clone: Antigen unknown.

The source was peripheral blood mononuclear cells, collected before any cancer treatment. This TCR was recovered from a man between 40 and 69 years old with stage III lung adenocarcinoma.

CDR3 in DNA: TGTGCCAGTAGTATAGGAGGGATCAATTCACCCCTCCACTTT. Amino acid sequence: CASSIGGINSPLHF. V is TRBV19 and J is TRBJ1-6; D call uncertain. Trimming cost V 1 base and J 7 bases, with 8 bases left between them. This CDR3 has 14 residues. The germline V gene encodes CDR1 LNHDA and CDR2 SQIVND (reference sequence).